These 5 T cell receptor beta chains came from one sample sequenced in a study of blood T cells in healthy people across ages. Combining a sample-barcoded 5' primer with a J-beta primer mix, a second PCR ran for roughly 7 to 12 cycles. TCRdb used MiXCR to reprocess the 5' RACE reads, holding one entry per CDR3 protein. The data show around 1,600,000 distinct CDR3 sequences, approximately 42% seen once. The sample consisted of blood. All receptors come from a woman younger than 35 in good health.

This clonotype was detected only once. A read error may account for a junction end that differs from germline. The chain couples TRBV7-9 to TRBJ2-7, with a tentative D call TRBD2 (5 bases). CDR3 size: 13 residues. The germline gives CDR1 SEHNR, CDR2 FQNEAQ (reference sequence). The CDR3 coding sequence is TGTGCCAGCAGCGTAGCGAATACCTACGAGCAGTACTTC. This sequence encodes CASSVANTYEQYF. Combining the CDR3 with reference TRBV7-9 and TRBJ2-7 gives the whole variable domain DTGVSQNPRHKITKRGQNVTFRCDPISEHNRLYWYRQTLGQGPEFLTYFQNEAQLEKSRLLSDRFSAERPKGSFSTLEIQRTEQGDSAMYLCASSVANTYEQYFGPGTRLTVT.

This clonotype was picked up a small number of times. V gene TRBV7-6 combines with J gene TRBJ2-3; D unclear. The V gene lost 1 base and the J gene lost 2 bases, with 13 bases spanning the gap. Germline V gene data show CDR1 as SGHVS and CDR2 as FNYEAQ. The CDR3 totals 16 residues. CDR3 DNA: TGTGCCAGCAGCTTAGTGCCTGTAGGGTCCACAGATACGCAGTATTTT. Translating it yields CASSLVPVGSTDTQYF.

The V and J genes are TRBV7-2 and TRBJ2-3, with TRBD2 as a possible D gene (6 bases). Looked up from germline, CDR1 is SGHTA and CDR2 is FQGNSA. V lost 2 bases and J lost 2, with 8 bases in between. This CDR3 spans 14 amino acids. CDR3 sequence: CASSLRRDTDTQYF. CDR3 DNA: TGTGCCAGCAGCTTAAGGCGGGACACAGATACGCAGTATTTT.

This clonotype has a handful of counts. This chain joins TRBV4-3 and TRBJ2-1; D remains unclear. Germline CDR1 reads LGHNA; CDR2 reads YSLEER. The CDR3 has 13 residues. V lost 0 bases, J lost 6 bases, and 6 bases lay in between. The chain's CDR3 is CASSQEGVNEQFF. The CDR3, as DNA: TGCGCCAGCAGCCAAGAGGGCGTCAATGAGCAGTTCTTC.

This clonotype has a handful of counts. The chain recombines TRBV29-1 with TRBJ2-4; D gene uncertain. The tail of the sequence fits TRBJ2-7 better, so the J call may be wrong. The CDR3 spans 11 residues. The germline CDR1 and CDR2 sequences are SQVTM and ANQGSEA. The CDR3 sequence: CSVQGMGEQYF. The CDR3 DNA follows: TGCAGCGTTCAAGGGATGGGCGAGCAGTACTTC.